This passage covers 8 T cell receptor beta chains from one sample sequenced in a study of PD-1 blockade in classical Hodgkin lymphoma. Each patient relapsed following autologous stem cell transplantation, and prior brentuximab vedotin exposure differed. Assay used: immunoSEQ multiplex PCR; TCRdb lists only in-frame clones, some missing. This table has tens of thousands of clones, roughly 89% appearing once. The sequenced sample was peripheral blood mononuclear cells (PBMCs), obtained before the second cycle of nivolumab. The receptors were sampled from a human donor with classical Hodgkin lymphoma.

This chain joins TRBV18 and TRBJ1-1; tentative D call: TRBD1 (5 bases). CDR1 is KGHSH and CDR2 is LQKENI in the germline V gene. V lost 0 bases to trimming and J lost 1 base, with 9 bases between them. The CDR3 spans 15 residues. The CDR3 nucleotides are TGTGCCAGCTCACCACCGGGGCAGGGGAACACTGAAGCTTTCTTT. As protein: CASSPPGQGNTEAFF.

The V call is TRBV5-1, the J call TRBJ2-3; the D is unclear. From germline, CDR1 is SGHRS and CDR2 YFSETQ. This CDR3 has 14 residues. V lost 4 bases, J lost 6 bases, and 15 bases lay in between. CDR3 DNA: TGCGCCAGCAGCACACATACACTCAAGGATACGCAGTATTTT. Translating gives CASSTHTLKDTQYF.

The rearrangement joins TRBV5-6 to TRBJ1-4, with a tentative D call TRBD1 (5 bases). Per germline, CDR1 SGHDT and CDR2 YYEEEE. The V and J ends lost 3 bases and 5 bases respectively, with 11 bases between them. This CDR3 is built from 14 residues. The CDR3 protein is CASSSGTRNEKLFF. CDR3 nucleotides: TGTGCCAGCAGCTCCGGGACGCGAAATGAAAAACTGTTTTTT.

The chain is built from TRBV14 and TRBJ2-3; 7 nucleotides line up with TRBD2. The V and J ends lost 1 base and 2 bases, in that order; junction bases with no gene match: 6. CDR1 SGHDN and CDR2 FVKESK come from the germline V gene. The CDR3 spans 16 residues. The CDR3 protein is CASSQVAGDSTDTQYF. DNA of the CDR3: TGTGCCAGCAGCCAAGTGGCGGGAGATTCCACAGATACGCAGTATTTT.

The rearrangement links TRBV2 to TRBJ2-7; a possible D gene is TRBD2 (6 bases). The V gene's germline CDR1 is SNHLY and CDR2 FYNNEI. This CDR3 is built from 13 residues. V lost 2 bases and J lost 10, with 15 bases in between. The CDR3 spells CASSELGTSQQYF. CDR3 DNA sequence: TGTGCCAGCAGTGAACTAGGGACTTCGCAACAGTACTTC.

The rearrangement joins TRBV2 to TRBJ2-1, with 9 bases matching TRBD2. There are 15 residues in the CDR3. In germline, CDR1 is SNHLY, CDR2 FYNNEI. J lost 4 bases, V lost 6 bases, and 7 bases had no gene match. The CDR3 DNA sequence: TGTGCCAGCAGCGTAACTAGCGGGTTATACAATGAGCAGTTCTTC. This translates into CASSVTSGLYNEQFF.

The rearrangement links TRBV10-3 to TRBJ2-1; 12 bases align to TRBD2. V lost 8 bases and J lost 1; bases outside the gene matches: 3. The CDR3 totals 15 residues. CDR1 and CDR2 from the germline V gene are ENHRY and SYGVKD. DNA for the CDR3: TGTGCCATCGCGACTAGCGGGGGATCCTACAATGAGCAGTTCTTC. It yields the protein CAIATSGGSYNEQFF.

The chain joins TRBV5-1 to TRBJ2-3; D is ambiguous. Germline V gene data show CDR1 as SGHRS and CDR2 as YFSETQ. The CDR3 spans 15 residues. Deletions cut 4 bases from V and 2 bases from J, with 14 bases between. The CDR3, as DNA: TGCGCCAGCAGCCCAAGACTGCTCCACACAGATACGCAGTATTTT. Its protein product is CASSPRLLHTDTQYF.